Listed below are T cell receptor beta chains from one sample, sequenced in a study of T-cell reconstitution after alpha-beta-depleted transplantation in children. From the PCR reads, TCRdb called clonotypes with MiXCR, one entry per CDR3 protein. The sample contains 200,000 to 250,000 distinct CDR3 sequences, approximately 9% of which appear only once. The material sequenced was PBMCs from the stem cell graft donor, taken from the stem cell graft. Every receptor here comes from a human donor who donated a stem cell graft to a child with acute lymphoblastic leukemia. Both conserved end residues are part of each CDR3. A D gene is named only where the DNA matches it firmly. Rows may omit the clone size; those that give it use once, few, many or a size class.

TRBV5-5	few	TRBD1	TRBJ2-5	CASSLDSTGGGETQYF	TGTGCCAGCAGCTTGGACTCCACAGGGGGAGGAGAGACCCAGTACTTC
TRBV12-3/TRBV12-4	.	TRBD1	TRBJ2-1	CASSLQGAKFF	TGTGCCAGCAGTTTACAGGGGGCTAAATTCTTC
TRBV6-5	many	TRBD1	TRBJ1-1	CASSLLGQMNTEAFF	TGTGCCAGCAGTCTCCTGGGACAGATGAACACTGAAGCTTTCTTT
TRBV5-1	few	TRBD1	TRBJ2-7	CASSIGQGVSYEQYF	TGCGCCAGCAGCATAGGACAGGGGGTATCATACGAGCAGTACTTC
TRBV7-2	many	TRBD2	TRBJ2-3	CASSPTAGGYTDTQYF	TGTGCCAGCAGCCCGACAGCGGGGGGATACACAGATACGCAGTATTTT
TRBV11-2	many	TRBD1	TRBJ2-1	CASSFRGQGKSAYNEQFF	TGTGCCAGCAGCTTTCGCGGACAGGGAAAGTCTGCCTACAATGAGCAGTTCTTC
TRBV27	many	TRBD1	TRBJ1-4	CASSTMQGVKEKLFF	TGTGCCAGCAGTACCATGCAGGGGGTGAAGGAAAAACTGTTTTTT
TRBV19	.	.	TRBJ1-1	CASTPPRFGGLGTEAFF	TGTGCCAGTACCCCACCCAGGTTCGGGGGTTTAGGCACTGAAGCTTTCTTT
TRBV11-2	many	.	TRBJ2-7	CASSFLIRDTYYEQYF	TGTGCCAGCAGCTTCCTAATCCGGGACACTTACTACGAGCAGTACTTC
TRBV12-3/TRBV12-4	few	.	TRBJ2-1	CASSFSVGRSKGQFF	TGTGCCAGCAGTTTTTCGGTAGGGCGCTCTAAGGGGCAGTTCTTC
TRBV4-3	.	TRBD2	TRBJ2-1	CASSQGVGTSHGDEQFF	TGCGCCAGCAGCCAAGGGGTAGGGACTAGTCATGGTGATGAGCAGTTCTTC
TRBV7-2	many	.	TRBJ2-3	CASSLLDGRSTDTQYF	TGTGCCAGCAGCCTACTCGATGGCAGAAGCACAGATACGCAGTATTTT
TRBV29-1	.	TRBD2	TRBJ2-3	CSVAFGGSGGRTDTQYF	TGCAGCGTCGCGTTCGGGGGAAGCGGGGGACGCACAGATACGCAGTATTTT
TRBV5-1	.	.	TRBJ2-1	CASSWALRGNEQFF	TGCGCCAGCAGCTGGGCCTTACGGGGGAATGAGCAGTTCTTC
TRBV10-2	many	TRBD1	TRBJ2-2	CASSRDRVTGELFF	TGCGCCAGCAGCCGGGACAGGGTAACCGGGGAGCTGTTTTTT